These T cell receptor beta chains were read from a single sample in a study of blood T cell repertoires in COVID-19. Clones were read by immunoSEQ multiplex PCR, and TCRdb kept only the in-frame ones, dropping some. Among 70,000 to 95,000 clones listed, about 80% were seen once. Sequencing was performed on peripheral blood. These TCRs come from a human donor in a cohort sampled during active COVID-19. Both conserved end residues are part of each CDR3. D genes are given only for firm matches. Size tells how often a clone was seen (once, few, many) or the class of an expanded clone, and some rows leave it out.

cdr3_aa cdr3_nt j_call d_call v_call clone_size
CASKGQGRTYEQYF TGCGCCAGCAAAGGACAGGGCCGCACCTACGAGCAGTACTTC TRBJ2-7 TRBD1 TRBV10-2 once
CASSQKRLDRYEQYF TGTGCCAGCAGCCAAAAACGACTAGATAGGTACGAGCAGTACTTC TRBJ2-7 - TRBV5-8 once
CAISVVKTSGYTDTQYF TGTGCCATCAGTGTGGTTAAGACTAGCGGTTACACAGATACGCAGTATTTT TRBJ2-3 TRBD2 TRBV10-3 -
CASSTGAMNTEAFF TGTGCCAGTAGTACAGGGGCGATGAACACTGAAGCTTTCTTT TRBJ1-1 TRBD1 TRBV28 once
CATSTYRGTNYGYTF TGTGCCACCAGTACCTACAGGGGCACCAACTATGGCTACACCTTC TRBJ1-2 TRBD1 TRBV24-1 -
CASSREGRYNEQFF TGTGCCAGCAGTCGGGAGGGCCGCTACAATGAGCAGTTCTTC TRBJ2-1 TRBD2 TRBV7-9 -
CASRFRDRGRNNQPQHF TGCGCCAGCAGGTTCCGGGACAGGGGGCGAAACAATCAGCCCCAGCATTTT TRBJ1-5 TRBD1 TRBV10-1 -
CASSREQSNQPQHF TGTGCCAGCAGCCGTGAACAGAGCAATCAGCCCCAGCATTTT TRBJ1-5 - TRBV3-1/TRBV3-2 -
CASSLGQGSNQPQHF TGCGCCAGCAGCCTGGGACAGGGCAGCAATCAGCCCCAGCATTTT TRBJ1-5 TRBD1 TRBV5-1 -
CASSYPVGTGGGELFF TGTGCCAGCAGTTACCCGGTCGGGACAGGAGGCGGGGAGCTGTTTTTT TRBJ2-2 TRBD1 TRBV6-6 -
CASSYSSGPSYEQYF TGTGCCAGCAGTTACTCTAGCGGACCTTCCTACGAGCAGTACTTC TRBJ2-7 - TRBV6-5 -
CASSVGGPSYNEQFF TGTGCCAGTAGTGTTGGAGGGCCGTCCTACAATGAGCAGTTCTTC TRBJ2-1 - TRBV19 -
CASSPSSGRSSYNEQFF TGCGCCAGCAGCCCCTCGAGCGGGAGGAGCTCCTACAATGAGCAGTTCTTC TRBJ2-1 TRBD2 TRBV4-1 -
CASSFSGRSLVGNEQFF TGTGCCAGCAGCTTTTCCGGGAGAAGTTTAGTCGGCAATGAGCAGTTCTTC TRBJ2-1 - TRBV7-3 -
CATSDPTGNYGYTF TGTGCCACCAGTGACCCGACGGGGAACTATGGCTACACCTTC TRBJ1-2 - TRBV24-1 once
CASSPEGTAGELFF TGTGCCAGCAGCCCGGAGGGGACGGCCGGGGAGCTGTTTTTT TRBJ2-2 - TRBV7-3 -
CASSSRGGVQPQHF TGTGCCAGCAGCTCGAGGGGGGGCGTCCAGCCCCAGCATTTT TRBJ1-5 - TRBV7-2 -
CASSPGLVRRETQYF TGTGCCAGCAGCCCGGGACTAGTAAGGCGAGAGACCCAGTACTTC TRBJ2-5 TRBD2 TRBV7-9 -
CASSSEAGANTGELFF TGTGCCAGTAGTTCTGAAGCGGGGGCCAACACCGGGGAGCTGTTTTTT TRBJ2-2 TRBD2 TRBV19 -
CATSDSRDRGDLAKNIQYF TGTGCCACCAGTGATTCCCGGGACAGGGGGGATTTAGCCAAAAACATTCAGTACTTC TRBJ2-4 TRBD1 TRBV24-1 -
CASSWTGGNLGGYTF TGTGCCAGCAGCTGGACAGGGGGAAACTTAGGAGGCTACACCTTC TRBJ1-2 TRBD1 TRBV5-4 -
CASSYTWDSEAFF TGTGCCAGCAGTTATACCTGGGACAGTGAAGCTTTCTTT TRBJ1-1 TRBD1 TRBV6-5 -
CASSPRWRDTEAFF TGCGCCAGCAGCCCCCGCTGGAGGGACACTGAAGCTTTCTTT TRBJ1-1 - TRBV4-1 few
CASSQNPGLTYNEQFF TGCGCCAGCAGCCAAAACCCGGGACTAACATACAATGAGCAGTTCTTC TRBJ2-1 TRBD2 TRBV4-1 -
CASSLGGSTVNYGYTF TGTGCCAGCAGCTTGGGAGGTAGTACGGTTAACTATGGCTACACCTTC TRBJ1-2 - TRBV5-4 -
CASRPSGTGGAAAEAFF TGCGCCAGCAGGCCATCCGGGACAGGGGGCGCAGCCGCTGAAGCTTTCTTT TRBJ1-1 TRBD1 TRBV5-1 -
CAIRPGEYGYTF TGTGCCATCAGACCAGGGGAATATGGCTACACCTTC TRBJ1-2 - TRBV10-3 -
CASSFTDSYEQYF TGTGCCAGCAGCTTTACAGACAGCTACGAGCAGTACTTC TRBJ2-7 - TRBV11-2 few
CASSQGQGTSCFF TGTGCCAGCAGCCAAGGCCAGGGCACGAGTTGCTTCTTT TRBJ1-1 - TRBV3-1/TRBV3-2 -
CASSQDKQTRYGYTF TGTGCCAGCAGCCAAGATAAACAGACCCGCTATGGCTACACCTTC TRBJ1-2 - TRBV14 -
CASSYGTAMYQPQHF TGTGCCAGTAGTTATGGGACAGCAATGTACCAGCCCCAGCATTTT TRBJ1-5 TRBD1 TRBV19 -
CASSPRGTSGTYEQYF TGTGCCAGCTCACCAAGAGGGACTAGCGGGACCTACGAGCAGTACTTC TRBJ2-7 TRBD2 TRBV18 many
CASSFQRGTRRLFF TGTGCCAGCAGCTTCCAACGTGGGACTAGGAGACTGTTTTTT TRBJ1-4 - TRBV28 -
CASSLGQGEGGYTF TGCGCCAGCAGCCTCGGACAGGGGGAGGGCGGCTACACCTTC TRBJ1-2 TRBD1 TRBV5-1 -
CSVFSGGYNEQFF TGCAGCGTTTTTAGTGGTGGCTACAATGAGCAGTTCTTC TRBJ2-1 - TRBV29-1 -
CASSEGADTQYF TGTGCCAGCAGTGAAGGCGCAGATACGCAGTATTTT TRBJ2-3 - TRBV2 once
CASRRQGGNEKLFF TGTGCCAGCAGGAGACAGGGGGGGAATGAAAAACTGTTTTTT TRBJ1-4 TRBD1 TRBV6-1 -
CASRGGGPTGELFF TGTGCCAGCAGGGGCGGGGGCCCCACCGGGGAGCTGTTTTTT TRBJ2-2 - TRBV2 -
CAISDKGNTGELFF TGTGCCATCTCGGACAAGGGGAACACCGGGGAGCTGTTTTTT TRBJ2-2 - TRBV10-3 -
CASSLGSGVKETQYF TGTGCCAGCAGCTTGGGTAGCGGGGTGAAAGAGACCCAGTACTTC TRBJ2-5 TRBD2 TRBV7-9 -
CASSERGTYGYTF TGCGCCAGCAGTGAAAGGGGGACCTATGGCTACACCTTC TRBJ1-2 - TRBV10-1 -
CASRRVTSGGPSSYNEQFF TGCGCCAGCAGACGGGTAACTAGCGGGGGCCCGAGCTCCTACAATGAGCAGTTCTTC TRBJ2-1 TRBD2 TRBV5-1 -
CASSLANRQETQYF TGTGCCAGCAGCTTAGCCAACAGACAAGAGACCCAGTACTTC TRBJ2-5 - TRBV7-9 -
CASSLAVAGGMNTGELFF TGCGCCAGCAGCTTGGCGGTAGCGGGAGGAATGAACACCGGGGAGCTGTTTTTT TRBJ2-2 TRBD2 TRBV5-1 -
CASSEQRGAPDTQYF TGTGCCAGCAGTGAACAGCGGGGGGCCCCAGATACGCAGTATTTT TRBJ2-3 TRBD2 TRBV2 -
CAGPPGQIQPQHF TGTGCCGGTCCTCCGGGACAGATACAGCCCCAGCATTTT TRBJ1-5 TRBD1 TRBV6-4 -
CASSKDGDYGYTF TGTGCCAGCAGTAAGGACGGGGACTATGGCTACACCTTC TRBJ1-2 - TRBV12-3/TRBV12-4 -
CSVEDERGGRTDTQYF TGCAGCGTTGAAGACGAGCGGGGGGGCCGGACAGATACGCAGTATTTT TRBJ2-3 TRBD2 TRBV29-1 -
CASSVTGTGEAEAFF TGTGCCAGCAGCGTCACCGGGACAGGGGAGGCTGAAGCTTTCTTT TRBJ1-1 TRBD1 TRBV7-3 -